Below, 7 T cell receptor beta chains from the same sample are listed, as sequenced in a study of shared clonotypes between healthy human individuals. Data came from immunoSEQ multiplex PCR; TCRdb stores just in-frame clones and leaves some out. The sample comprises some 2,400,000 clones, nearly 97% of which are singletons, and around 0.13% rests with the top ten. The sequenced sample consisted of naive CD4+ T cells sorted from blood. Subset specified: CD45RA+ positively selected. Receptors originate from a man in his late teens or twenties in good health.

V usage is TRBV29-1 and J usage is TRBJ2-5; D is unclear. V lost 5 bases, J lost 5 bases, and 12 bases lay in between. Germline V gives CDR1 SQVTM, CDR2 ANQGSEA. The CDR3 is made up of 12 amino acids. CDR3 sequence: CSVPLPGETQYF. As DNA, the CDR3 is TGCAGCGTTCCTTTGCCCGGGGAGACCCAGTACTTC.

This chain uses TRBV10-3 with TRBJ1-1; 8 positions match TRBD1. Losses at the gene ends were 10 bases for V and 0 bases for J; bases not matched to a gene: 10. The CDR3 spans 15 residues. CDR1 ENHRY and CDR2 SYGVKD come from the germline V gene. The CDR3: CATLDSGGLNTEAFF. DNA for the CDR3: TGTGCCACCCTTGATTCAGGGGGCCTGAACACTGAAGCTTTCTTT.

This sequence joins TRBV7-8 and TRBJ2-2; 10 nucleotides match TRBD2. Germline lookup yields CDR1 SGHVS and CDR2 FQNEAQ. The CDR3 loop spans 18 amino acids. Trimming at V came to 2 bases and at J to 0 bases, leaving 6 bases not matched to a gene. In DNA form, the CDR3 reads TGTGCCAGCAGCTTACGGGCTAGCGGGGGCCCGAACACCGGGGAGCTGTTTTTT. Its translation: CASSLRASGGPNTGELFF.

The chain combines TRBV18 with TRBJ2-2; D assignment may be TRBD1 or TRBD2 (5 bases each). V dropped 1 base and J dropped 5 bases, with 11 bases sitting between them. The CDR3 runs 15 residues. Germline CDR1 KGHSH, CDR2 LQKENI. The CDR3 nucleotides read TGTGCCAGCTCACCACGAACGGGGCGGACCGGGGAGCTGTTTTTT. This gives the protein CASSPRTGRTGELFF.

V gene TRBV6-1 combines with J gene TRBJ1-4, with TRBD1 as a possible D gene (6 bases). V lost 1 base and J lost 8, with 11 bases in between. Germline V CDR1 and CDR2: MNHNS, SASEGT. The CDR3 contains 14 residues. CDR3 sequence (DNA): TGTGCCAGCAGTGAAGACAGGGTGAACGAAAAACTGTTTTTT. Translated: CASSEDRVNEKLFF.

J is TRBJ2-5 and V is TRBV5-1, with 12 bases lining up with TRBD2. Losses at the gene ends were 0 bases for V and 3 bases for J; bases not matched to a gene: 6. CDR3 length: 17 residues. CDR1 is SGHRS and CDR2 is YFSETQ in the germline V gene. The CDR3 loop reads CASSLGSSGRAKETQYF. CDR3 nucleotide sequence: TGCGCCAGCAGCTTGGGGTCTAGCGGGAGGGCGAAAGAGACCCAGTACTTC. Filled out from reference TRBV5-1 and TRBJ2-5, the complete variable domain reads KAGVTQTPRYLIKTRGQQVTLSCSPISGHRSVSWYQQTPGQGLQFLFEYFSETQRNKGNFPGRFSGRQFSNSRSEMNVSTLELGDSALYLCASSLGSSGRAKETQYFGPGTRLLVL.

This chain links TRBV28 with TRBJ1-5, with 9 bases that match TRBD1. Trimming took 6 bases from V and 4 from J; bases not matched to a gene: 10. The CDR3 is made up of 16 amino acids. Germline V CDR1 and CDR2: MDHEN, SYDVKM. CDR3 nucleotides: TGTGCCAGCAGCTACAGGGGGCGACGGGGTAATCAGCCCCAGCATTTT. Translation gives CASSYRGRRGNQPQHF.